This entry lists 17 T cell receptor beta chains sequenced from one sample in a study of control samples from healthy donors and cancer patients (dated by TCRdb to the early 2020s). The method behind the library was the immunoSEQ multiplex PCR assay. TCRdb obtained this table from immuneACCESS and retained in-frame rearrangements with V and J assigned. These tables miss some clones; where compared with another copy, unresolved V genes account for less than half of the shortfall, and the remainder is unexplained. The sample table lists some 71,000 clones, nearly 90% of them with a count of one. Of the sample, 15% to 20% is held by the ten largest clones. The material sequenced was PBMCs. All receptors come from a man in his sixties with lung cancer.

V is TRBV15 and J is TRBJ2-7; 8 bases line up with TRBD2. Trimming cost V 1 base and J 5 bases; bases outside gene matches: 7. This CDR3 has 15 residues. CDR1 and CDR2 (germline): LNHNV, YYDKDF (reference sequence). The DNA for the CDR3 is TGTGCCACCAGCAGAGTCATTAGCGGGGAGGACGAGCAGTACTTC. It yields the protein CATSRVISGEDEQYF.

Turning to this clone: This specimen includes other DNA sequences encoding the same CDR3. This chain uses TRBV6-5 with TRBJ1-5, with D maybe TRBD1 (6 bases). The germline V gene encodes CDR1 MNHEY and CDR2 SVGAGI. V lost 5 bases and J 7 bases, leaving 18 bases between the germline ends. This CDR3 has 15 amino acids. The CDR3 sequence: CASSHDKGGRQPQHF. The CDR3 nucleotides are TGTGCCAGCAGTCACGATAAAGGGGGTCGCCAGCCCCAGCATTTT.

This chain connects TRBV18 to TRBJ1-2; D is unresolved. The CDR3 runs 15 residues. CDR1 is KGHSH, CDR2 LQKENI, per germline. Trimming cost V 0 bases and J 3 bases, with 11 bases left between them. Here the CDR3 DNA reads TGTGCCAGCTCACCACCGATGGGAGAGGACTATGGCTACACCTTC. It yields the protein CASSPPMGEDYGYTF.

V gene TRBV9 combines with J gene TRBJ1-6; TRBD1 aligns across 7 bases. The ends lost 4 bases at V and 7 bases at J; junction bases unmatched: 2. The CDR3 contains 13 residues. The germline V gene encodes CDR1 SGDLS and CDR2 YYNGEE. The CDR3 spells CASSTDRNSPLHF. The CDR3 DNA reads as TGTGCCAGCAGCACGGACAGGAATTCACCCCTCCACTTT.

The chain joins TRBV5-6 to TRBJ2-6; TRBD1 matches 10 bases. Germline CDR1 reads SGHDT; CDR2 reads YYEEEE. V lost 0 bases and J lost 3; bases outside the gene matches: 9. The CDR3 is 19 residues long. CDR3 region: CASSLVADRGLNGANVLTF. In DNA form, the CDR3 reads TGTGCCAGCAGCTTGGTAGCCGACAGGGGGCTAAATGGGGCCAACGTCCTGACTTTC.

The V call is TRBV24-1, the J call TRBJ2-2, with 11 bases matching TRBD2. CDR3 length: 18 residues. CDR1 and CDR2 from the germline V gene are KGHDR and SFDVKD. V was clipped by 7 bases and J by 3 bases; unmatched bases: 12. CDR3 nucleotide sequence: TGTGCCACCAGCACAAGCCTAGCGGGGGGCCGGTACACCGGGGAGCTGTTTTTT. Translating it yields CATSTSLAGGRYTGELFF.

This rearrangement joins TRBV7-2 to TRBJ2-2; unclear D gene. The ends were cut back, 4 bases at V and 5 bases at J, with 17 bases in the middle. The CDR3 is 16 residues long. From germline, CDR1 is SGHTA and CDR2 FQGNSA. CDR3 nucleotide sequence: TGTGCCAGCAGCTCCTTGACCCAAATTCCTACCGGGGAGCTGTTTTTT. This translates into CASSSLTQIPTGELFF.

The rearrangement joins TRBV3-1 (or the pseudogene TRBV3-2) to TRBJ2-1; D might be TRBD1 (6 bases). From germline, CDR1 is LGHDT and CDR2 YNNKEL (reference sequence). The V and J ends lost 1 base and 8 bases respectively, with 15 bases between them. This CDR3 is 15 amino acids long. The CDR3 sequence: CASSQVRTVGDEQFF. The CDR3 coding sequence is TGTGCCAGCAGCCAAGTTCGGACAGTTGGAGATGAGCAGTTCTTC.

This chain links TRBV12-3 or TRBV12-4 with TRBJ2-3, with TRBD2 matching 8 bases. The CDR3 loop spans 12 amino acids. J lost 4 bases, V lost 8 bases, and 2 bases had no gene match. The DNA of the CDR3 is TGTGCCAGCCTCGGGAGGGCAGATACGCAGTATTTT. Its translation: CASLGRADTQYF.

CDR3 sequence: CASSLDVWNTEAFF. The CDR3 bases are TGTGCCAGCAGCTTAGACGTCTGGAACACTGAAGCTTTCTTT. The chain has TRBV11-2 and TRBJ1-1, with no clear D. The CDR3 spans 14 residues. Germline assignment: CDR1 SGHAT and CDR2 FQNNGV. V dropped 0 bases and J dropped 1 base, with 6 bases sitting between them.

The rearrangement uses TRBV11-2 and TRBJ2-6, with D hard to call. Germline-derived CDR1 and CDR2 are SGHAT and FQNNGV. Trimming shortened V by 1 base and J by 0 bases, and 7 bases separated the two germline ends. This CDR3 region has 16 residues. The CDR3 nucleotides are TGTGCCAGCAGCTTAGTCCAAACCTCTGGGGCCAACGTCCTGACTTTC. Protein sequence: CASSLVQTSGANVLTF.

The chain combines TRBV18 with TRBJ1-1; D call uncertain. This CDR3 region has 14 residues. The germline V and J ends were trimmed by 2 bases and 0 bases, with 7 bases remaining between them. Per the germline V gene, CDR1 is KGHSH and CDR2 is LQKENI. Here the CDR3 DNA reads TGTGCCAGCTCACCAATGAGTTTGAACACTGAAGCTTTCTTT. Its translation is CASSPMSLNTEAFF.

This chain connects TRBV6-5 to TRBJ1-5; 7 bases map to TRBD1. The CDR3 totals 14 residues. CDR1 and CDR2 (germline): MNHEY, SVGAGI. Unmatched junction bases numbered 5, after V lost 6 bases and J lost 3 bases. The CDR3, as DNA: TGTGCCAGCAGGGGGACAGTGGACAATCAGCCCCAGCATTTT. Translating gives CASRGTVDNQPQHF.

The chain employs TRBV5-4 and TRBJ2-5; the match to TRBD2 covers 12 bases. The CDR3 runs 16 residues. Trimming removed 3 bases from V and 5 bases from J; junction bases left unmatched: 8. The V gene's germline CDR1 is SGHNT and CDR2 YYREEE (reference sequence). CDR3 in amino acids: CASSSTGTSGFETQYF. The CDR3 bases are TGTGCCAGCAGCTCCACTGGGACTAGCGGGTTTGAGACCCAGTACTTC.

This chain links TRBV7-2 with TRBJ2-4, with D possibly TRBD1 on 5 matching bases. This CDR3 spans 16 amino acids. V dropped 0 bases and J dropped 0 bases, with 9 bases sitting between them. Germline V CDR1 and CDR2: SGHTA, FQGNSA. The CDR3 sequence is CASSLAPGLAKNIQYF. CDR3 nucleotides: TGTGCCAGCAGCTTAGCTCCAGGGCTAGCCAAAAACATTCAGTACTTC.

The rearrangement uses TRBV28 and TRBJ1-1; 7 bases are shared with TRBD1. V gave up 2 bases and J gave up 1 base; unmatched junction bases: 1. The CDR3 runs to 14 residues. Per germline, CDR1 MDHEN and CDR2 SYDVKM. The CDR3 bases are TGTGCCAGCAGTTTACACAGGGGGAACACTGAAGCTTTCTTT. Its translation is CASSLHRGNTEAFF.

The chain combines TRBV5-8 with TRBJ2-1, with D perhaps assigned TRBD1 or TRBD2 (6 bases each). CDR3 length: 15 amino acids. Trimming stripped 9 bases from V and 8 bases from J, with 24 bases between. Germline V gene sequence: CDR1 SGHTS, CDR2 YDEGEE. The CDR3 sequence is CAKDAGTIRGDEQFF. CDR3 DNA sequence: TGTGCCAAGGATGCCGGGACAATAAGGGGGGATGAGCAGTTCTTC.